The rows below give T cell receptor beta chains drawn from one sample of a study of cytomegalovirus exposure and HLA in healthy donors. Method: immunoSEQ multiplex PCR; TCRdb's copy keeps in-frame clones and lacks some. The repertoire holds 140,000 to 150,000 clones, with about 72% as singletons. The sequenced sample was PBMCs. The receptors come from a man aged 35-49 years in good health and CMV-seronegative. CDR3s include the opening cysteine and the closing phenylalanine or tryptophan. The D gene is left open where the match is weak. Clone size is shown for a subset of rows, as once, few, many or a class of expanded clone.

V gene	clone size	D gene	J gene	CDR3 protein	CDR3 DNA
TRBV28	.	TRBD2	TRBJ2-7	CASSFLAGVTYEQYF	TGTGCCAGCAGTTTTCTGGCGGGAGTGACGTACGAGCAGTACTTC
TRBV2	.	.	TRBJ2-1	CASSEGRESYNEQFF	TGTGCCAGCAGTGAAGGGCGGGAATCCTACAATGAGCAGTTCTTC
TRBV13	once	.	TRBJ2-6	CASSLGQGGANVLTF	TGTGCCAGCAGCTTAGGACAGGGTGGGGCCAACGTCCTGACTTTC
TRBV9	.	TRBD1	TRBJ1-2	CASRSLTGMEGYTF	TGTGCCAGCAGAAGTTTGACAGGGATGGAGGGCTACACCTTC
TRBV20-1	few	.	TRBJ2-1	CSGREDIQQFF	TGCAGTGGGAGAGAGGACATTCAGCAGTTCTTC
TRBV5-1	.	.	TRBJ2-2	CASARFPEGTGELFF	TGCGCCAGCGCCCGATTTCCTGAGGGTACCGGGGAGCTGTTTTTT
TRBV4-1	few	.	TRBJ1-3	CASSQDPGSGNTIYF	TGCGCCAGCAGCCAAGATCCCGGGTCTGGAAACACCATATATTTT
TRBV4-1	.	.	TRBJ2-7	CASSQDTSGVVGYEQYF	TGCGCCAGCAGCCAAGATACCTCGGGAGTGGTTGGCTACGAGCAGTACTTC
TRBV12-5	.	TRBD2	TRBJ2-5	CASAPGLAGFGETQYF	TGTGCTAGTGCCCCGGGACTAGCGGGGTTTGGAGAGACCCAGTACTTC
TRBV5-1	few	.	TRBJ2-7	CASSFDTYYEQYF	TGCGCCAGCAGCTTTGACACATATTACGAGCAGTACTTC
TRBV2	.	TRBD1	TRBJ1-2	CASGRDRGYGYTF	TGTGCCAGCGGGCGGGACAGGGGGTATGGCTACACCTTC
TRBV5-6	.	.	TRBJ1-2	CASSLEGAIRHYGYTF	TGTGCCAGCAGCTTGGAAGGGGCCATACGGCACTATGGCTACACCTTC
TRBV19	few	TRBD1	TRBJ1-5	CASSLSDRGQPQNF	TGTGCCAGTAGTCTCTCGGACAGGGGACAGCCCCAGAATTTT
TRBV30	.	TRBD2	TRBJ2-5	CAWSLGGRETQYF	TGTGCCTGGAGTTTAGGCGGGAGGGAGACCCAGTACTTC
TRBV5-1	.	.	TRBJ2-3	CASSLRVAEYTDTQYF	TGCGCCAGCAGCTTGAGAGTAGCGGAGTACACAGATACGCAGTATTTT
TRBV4-3	.	.	TRBJ2-7	CASSQDWQSYEQYF	TGCGCCAGCAGCCAAGATTGGCAATCCTACGAGCAGTACTTC
TRBV9	.	TRBD1	TRBJ1-1	CASSGGTGGRTDAFF	TGTGCCAGCAGCGGAGGGACAGGGGGTAGGACGGACGCTTTCTTT
TRBV6-5	.	.	TRBJ2-7	CASRDISYEQYF	TGTGCCAGCAGGGACATTTCCTACGAGCAGTACTTC
TRBV6-5	.	.	TRBJ1-5	CASSWTVNQPQHF	TGTGCCAGCAGTTGGACAGTCAATCAGCCCCAGCATTTT